One TCR beta chain is described in this entry. The antigen remains unidentified. This sample stems from a study of shared clonotypes between healthy human individuals. Study-level results: Apart from blood, nothing was sampled; tissue repertoires likely differ. Larger estimated richness was generally recorded for naive subsets relative to memory subsets.

Over several immunoSEQ plates, each subset's genomic DNA was distributed in even portions. The data were produced by immunoSEQ multiplex PCR, yet TCRdb's version contains in-frame clones alone and is incomplete. The table has roughly 500,000 clones, approximately 95% seen once. Caucasian adults living in Nashville, Tennessee, provided all samples. The V gene's germline CDR1 is MDHEN and CDR2 SYDVKM. This CDR3 comprises 13 residues. The ends were cut back, 2 bases at V and 3 bases at J, with 5 bases in the middle. Source material: naive CD4+ T cells sorted from blood. As to subset: CD45RA+ positively selected. The receptor was derived from a woman aged 25-40 years in good health. The chain links TRBV28 to TRBJ1-5, with D unresolved. CDR3 coding DNA: TGTGCCAGCAGTTTAGAGCACAATCAGCCCCAGCATTTT. It yields the protein CASSLEHNQPQHF.